The subject of this entry is one TCR beta chain. This sample is part of a study of T cell responses to AZD1222 COVID-19 vaccine. The repertoire was sequenced with immunoSEQ multiplex PCR; TCRdb's copy has only in-frame clones and lacks some. Of 150,000 or so clones listed, 90% to 95% were seen once; the top ten hold about 1.3%. Between the trimmed V and J ends, which lost 3 bases and 2 bases, there was a span of 13 bases. The germline gives CDR1 SGHVS, CDR2 FNYEAQ. The CDR3 is 15 amino acids. The sequences come from peripheral blood, collected on day 0 of AZD1222 vaccination. J is TRBJ1-2 and V is TRBV7-6; possible D gene TRBD1, 6 bases. The TCR comes from an adult in good health. For the CDR3, the DNA is TGTGCCAGCAGCTTGGGCCAGGGGCCAAACTATGGCTACACCTTC. Translation: CASSLGQGPNYGYTF.